The present T cell receptor (beta chain) was sequenced within a study of blood T cell repertoires in COVID-19. Original handling: For nucleated cells, counts were estimated from reference gene primer amplification. Sequencing used immunoSEQ multiplex PCR; TCRdb keeps in-frame clones, though not all of them. That table supplies the V and J calls and clone size; D and trimming were determined from the DNA. The data hold about 180,000 clones, with about three quarters observed a single time. The sample was peripheral blood. The source of this sequence is a woman in her 70s with acute or convalescent COVID-19.

CDR3 sequence reads: CASSDWDRGSTEAFF. DNA for the CDR3: TGTGCCAGCAGTGATTGGGACAGGGGTTCCACTGAAGCTTTCTTT. This rearrangement joins TRBV2 to TRBJ1-1, with 10 bases aligning to TRBD1. CDR1 is SNHLY, CDR2 FYNNEI, per germline. The length of the CDR3 is 15 residues. Trimming took 3 bases from V and 4 from J; bases not matched to a gene: 5.